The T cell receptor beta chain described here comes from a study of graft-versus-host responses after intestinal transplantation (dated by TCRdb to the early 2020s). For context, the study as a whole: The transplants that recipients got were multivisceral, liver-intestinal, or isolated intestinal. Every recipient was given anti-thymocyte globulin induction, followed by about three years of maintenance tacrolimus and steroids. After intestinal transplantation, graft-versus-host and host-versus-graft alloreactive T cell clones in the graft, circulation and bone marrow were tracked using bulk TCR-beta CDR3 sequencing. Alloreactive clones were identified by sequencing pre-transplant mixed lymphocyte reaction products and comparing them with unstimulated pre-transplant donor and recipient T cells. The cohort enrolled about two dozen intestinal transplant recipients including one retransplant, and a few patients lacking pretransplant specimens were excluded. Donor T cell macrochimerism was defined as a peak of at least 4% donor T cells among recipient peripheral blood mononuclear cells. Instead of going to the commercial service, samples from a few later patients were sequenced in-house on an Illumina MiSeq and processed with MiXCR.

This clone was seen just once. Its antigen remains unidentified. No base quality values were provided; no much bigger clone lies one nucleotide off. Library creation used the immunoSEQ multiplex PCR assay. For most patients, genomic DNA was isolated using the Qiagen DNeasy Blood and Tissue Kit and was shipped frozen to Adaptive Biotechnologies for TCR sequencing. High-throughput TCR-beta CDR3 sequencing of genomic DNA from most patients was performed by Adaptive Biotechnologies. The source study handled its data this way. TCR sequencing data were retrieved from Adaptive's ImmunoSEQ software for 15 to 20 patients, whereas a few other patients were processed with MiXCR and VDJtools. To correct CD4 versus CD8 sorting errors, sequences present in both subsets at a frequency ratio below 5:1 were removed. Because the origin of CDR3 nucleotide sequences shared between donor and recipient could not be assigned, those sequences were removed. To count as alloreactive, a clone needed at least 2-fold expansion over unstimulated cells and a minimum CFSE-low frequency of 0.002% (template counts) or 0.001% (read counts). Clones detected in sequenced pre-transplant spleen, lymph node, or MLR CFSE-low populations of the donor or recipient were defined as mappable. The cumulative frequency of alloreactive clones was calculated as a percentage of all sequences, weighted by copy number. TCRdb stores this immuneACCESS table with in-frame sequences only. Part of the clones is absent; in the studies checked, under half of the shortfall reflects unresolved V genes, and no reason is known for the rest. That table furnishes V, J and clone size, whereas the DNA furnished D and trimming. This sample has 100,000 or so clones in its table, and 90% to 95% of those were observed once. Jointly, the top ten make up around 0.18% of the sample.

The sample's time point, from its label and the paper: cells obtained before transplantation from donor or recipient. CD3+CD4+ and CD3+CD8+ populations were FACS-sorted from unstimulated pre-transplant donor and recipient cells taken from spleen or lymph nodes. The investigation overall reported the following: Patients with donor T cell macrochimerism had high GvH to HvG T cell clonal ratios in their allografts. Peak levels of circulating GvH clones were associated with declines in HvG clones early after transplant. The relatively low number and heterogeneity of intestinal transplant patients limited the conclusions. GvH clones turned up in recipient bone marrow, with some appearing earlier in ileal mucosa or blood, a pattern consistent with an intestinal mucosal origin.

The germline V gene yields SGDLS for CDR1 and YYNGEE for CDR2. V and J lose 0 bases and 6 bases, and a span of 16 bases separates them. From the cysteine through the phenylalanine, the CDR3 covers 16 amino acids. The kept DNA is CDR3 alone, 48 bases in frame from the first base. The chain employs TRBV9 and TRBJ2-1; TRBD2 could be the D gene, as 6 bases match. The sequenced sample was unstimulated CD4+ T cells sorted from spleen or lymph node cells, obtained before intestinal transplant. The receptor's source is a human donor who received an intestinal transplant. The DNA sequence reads TGTGCCAGCAGCGTAGCGGGAACGGGAGTTCCCAATGAGCAGTTCTTC. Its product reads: CASSVAGTGVPNEQFF.